One and the same sample provided the 9 T cell receptor beta chains below, sequenced in a study of regulatory T cells in long-lasting Graves disease. Through Arm-PCR of CDR3 regions and iRepertoire HTBI primers, TCR beta libraries were built. One entry per CDR3 protein, called by TCRdb with MiXCR from the multiplex PCR reads. The sample consists of 390,000 or so distinct CDR3 sequences, about 12% of them appearing once. Time point of the sample: newly diagnosed GD, antithyroid drugs for less than 3 months. PBMC RNA served as the TCR library source. These sequences were also reported in another study, on T cells in Graves' hyperthyroidism and ophthalmopathy.

Sequenced here: peripheral blood mononuclear cells (PBMCs), sampled at new diagnosis, from a patient treated with antithyroid drugs. Source of these receptors: a woman aged 18-30 years with Graves disease.

V gene TRBV12-3 or TRBV12-4 combines with J gene TRBJ2-6; 7 bases agree with TRBD1. Losses at the gene ends were 6 bases for V and 0 bases for J; bases not matched to a gene: 17. This CDR3 spans 20 amino acids. This CDR3 reads CASRKSKGTEPSSGANVLTF. The CDR3 nucleotides read TGTGCCAGCAGAAAATCGAAGGGGACAGAGCCAAGCTCTGGGGCCAACGTCCTGACTTTC.

Only a few counts were recorded for this clonotype. The J gene is TRBJ1-1, the V gene TRBV7-2; no definite D call. The germline V and J ends were trimmed by 3 bases and 4 bases, with 12 bases remaining between them. This CDR3 comprises 14 residues. The V gene's germline CDR1 is SGHTA and CDR2 FQGNSA. Here the CDR3 reads CASSFDLRSTEAFF. CDR3 coding DNA: TGTGCCAGCAGCTTCGATCTAAGGAGCACTGAAGCTTTCTTT.

This clonotype was detected many times. The chain carries TRBV12-3 or TRBV12-4 and TRBJ2-1; 9 bases line up with TRBD2. CDR3 length: 13 residues. Trimming removed 7 bases from V and 11 bases from J; junction bases left unmatched: 9. The CDR3 reads CASKGLATQKQFF. CDR3 nucleotide sequence: TGTGCCAGCAAGGGACTAGCTACTCAGAAGCAGTTCTTC.

This clonotype was seen many times. The chain couples TRBV12-3 or TRBV12-4 to TRBJ2-6; maybe TRBD2 (5 bases). The CDR3 contains 15 residues. Deletions cut 10 bases from V and 1 base from J, with 14 bases between. This CDR3 reads CAIRTSVSGANVLTF. The DNA of the CDR3 is TGTGCCATCCGTACTAGTGTTTCTGGGGCCAACGTCCTGACTTTC.

This clonotype occurred many times. The chain carries TRBV5-1 and TRBJ1-5, with D unresolved. Germline assignment: CDR1 SGHRS and CDR2 YFSETQ. V dropped 0 bases and J dropped 2 bases, with 6 bases sitting between them. The CDR3 contains 14 residues. CDR3 DNA: TGCGCCAGCAGCTTGGCGGCGGGCAATCAGCCCCAGCATTTT. Its translation is CASSLAAGNQPQHF.

This clonotype was recorded many times. CDR3 amino acids: CASSKRGGSTDTQYF. CDR3 bases: TGTGCCAGCAGTAAGCGCGGCGGTAGCACAGATACGCAGTATTTT. The chain uses TRBV18 and TRBJ2-3; D is ambiguous. This CDR3 region has 15 residues. Between the trimmed V and J ends, which lost 8 bases and 0 bases, there was a span of 15 bases. Germline loops: CDR1 KGHSH, CDR2 LQKENI.

Of note for this clonotype: One base away lies a much larger clone, so this may be a sequencing read error. The chain is built from TRBV9 and TRBJ1-1; tentatively, D is TRBD1 (5 bases). CDR1 is SGDLS and CDR2 is YYNGEE in the germline V gene. The CDR3 extends over 13 amino acids. The CDR3 nucleotides read TGTGCCAGCAGCGCCTCGCCGGGGACTGAAGCTTCCTTT. Residues: CASSASPGTEASF. Filled out from reference TRBV9 and TRBJ1-1, the complete variable domain reads DSGVTQTPKHLITATGQRVTLRCSPRSGDLSVYWYQQSLDQGLQFLIQYYNGEERAKGNILERFSAQQFPDLHSELNLSSLELGDSALYFCASSASPGTEASFGQGTRLTVV.

J is TRBJ2-3 and V is TRBV29-1; tentative D call: TRBD2 (5 bases). V was cut by 7 bases and J by 7 bases, with 18 bases left in between. The germline CDR1 and CDR2 sequences are SQVTM and ANQGSEA. The CDR3 extends over 13 amino acids. CDR3 amino acids: CSAGLFTLNTQYF. The CDR3 nucleotides are TGCAGCGCGGGGTTATTTACTCTTAATACGCAGTATTTT.

This clonotype was counted ten times or more. This rearrangement joins TRBV29-1 to TRBJ1-2; a possible D gene is TRBD1 (5 bases). The length of the CDR3 is 14 residues. Germline V lookup: CDR1 SQVTM, CDR2 ANQGSEA. V lost 1 base to trimming and J lost 3 bases, with 12 bases between them. CDR3 amino acids: CSVEVTGQHYGYTF. CDR3 nucleotide sequence: TGCAGCGTTGAAGTAACAGGCCAACACTATGGCTACACCTTC.